Listed here are 4 T cell receptor beta chains from one sample, sequenced in a study of blood T cells in healthy people across ages. The authors ran a second PCR of roughly 7 to 11 cycles using a sample-barcoded 5' primer and a J-beta primer mix. TCRdb analysed the 5' RACE reads with MiXCR anew, one entry per CDR3 protein. This table has under 2,000,000 distinct CDR3 sequences, around 48% appearing once. Sequencing was carried out using blood. The receptors here all came from a woman between 40 and 55 years old in good health.

The rearrangement links TRBV11-2 to TRBJ2-4; perhaps D is TRBD1 or TRBD2 (5 bases each). There are 14 residues in the CDR3. The V gene lost 1 base and the J gene lost 9 bases, with 13 bases spanning the gap. Germline-derived CDR1 and CDR2 are SGHAT and FQNNGV. CDR3 region: CASSLGTFGAIQYF. Written as DNA, the CDR3 is TGTGCCAGCAGCTTAGGGACTTTTGGGGCCATTCAGTACTTC.

V gene TRBV10-3 combines with J gene TRBJ2-3; 10 nucleotides agree with TRBD2. Trimming removed 0 bases from V and 2 bases from J; junction bases left unmatched: 11. The length of the CDR3 is 19 residues. Germline loops: CDR1 ENHRY, CDR2 SYGVKD. Here the CDR3 DNA reads TGTGCCATCAGTGAGTCTGATCTAGCGGGGGCCCCATTCACAGATACGCAGTATTTT. Translation: CAISESDLAGAPFTDTQYF.

The rearrangement uses TRBV19 and TRBJ2-3, with D perhaps matching TRBD2 (6 bases). This CDR3 contains 15 residues. Trimming cost V 4 bases and J 2 bases, with 13 bases left between them. Germline lookup yields CDR1 LNHDA and CDR2 SQIVND (reference sequence). The CDR3 protein is CASSTAGRYTDTQYF. In DNA form, the CDR3 reads TGTGCCAGTAGTACGGCGGGGCGGTACACAGATACGCAGTATTTT.

The rearrangement uses TRBV5-5 and TRBJ2-3; a possible D gene is TRBD1 (6 bases). The CDR3 is made up of 16 amino acids. V lost 0 bases to trimming and J lost 6 bases, with 17 bases between them. CDR1 is SGHKS and CDR2 is YYEKEE in the germline V gene (reference sequence). The CDR3 loop reads CASSLDTGPVGDTQYF. The CDR3 coding sequence is TGTGCCAGCAGCTTGGACACAGGGCCTGTCGGGGATACGCAGTATTTT.